These 16 T cell receptor beta chains were sequenced from one sample in a study of PD-1 blockade in classical Hodgkin lymphoma. The assay was immunoSEQ multiplex PCR, and TCRdb's table has in-frame clones only and misses some. The sample lists 40,000 to 55,000 clones, around 78% seen once, with 37% in the top ten. The time point here: cycle 4 day 1 (C4D1), after five to seven weeks of nivolumab. Patients all relapsed after autologous stem cell transplantation, and there was variation in brentuximab vedotin exposure. The specimen comprised peripheral blood mononuclear cells (PBMCs), sampled before the fourth cycle of nivolumab. These TCRs come from a human donor with classical Hodgkin lymphoma.

This clone was seen more than once but under ten times. This CDR3 reads CASSLFQGAGDTQYF. In DNA, the CDR3 is TGTGCCAGCAGCTTATTCCAGGGGGCCGGGGATACGCAGTATTTT. This chain joins TRBV7-2 and TRBJ2-3; 8 nucleotides line up with TRBD1. This CDR3 spans 15 amino acids. Germline V lookup: CDR1 SGHTA, CDR2 FQGNSA. V trimming: 2 bases; J trimming: 6 bases; junction bases outside the gene matches: 7.

The V and J genes are TRBV10-3 and TRBJ1-2, with 7 nucleotides matching TRBD1. The CDR3 has 15 amino acids. Germline V gene sequence: CDR1 ENHRY, CDR2 SYGVKD. The J segment lost 3 bases and the V segment lost 2 bases, leaving 6 bases of the junction unmatched. For the CDR3, the DNA is TGTGCCATCAGTGAGGGGACAGCACAATACTATGGCTACACCTTC. The encoded protein is CAISEGTAQYYGYTF.

J is TRBJ1-1 and V is TRBV6-6; no reliable D call. V was cut by 5 bases and J by 8 bases, with 12 bases left in between. The CDR3 is made up of 12 amino acids. Germline-derived CDR1 and CDR2 are MNHNY and SVGAGI (reference sequence). CDR3 sequence (DNA): TGTGCCAGCAGTGGAAGTGGACCGGAAGCTTTCTTT. Encoded protein: CASSGSGPEAFF.

The chain has TRBV7-9 and TRBJ1-2; D unresolved. CDR1 and CDR2 (germline): SEHNR, FQNEAQ (reference sequence). This CDR3 is built from 13 residues. V was clipped by 0 bases and J by 8 bases, with 10 bases between them. CDR3: CASSLAAGDGYTF. For the CDR3, the DNA is TGTGCCAGCAGCTTAGCGGCAGGAGACGGCTACACCTTC. Looking up the rest from reference TRBV7-9 and TRBJ1-2 gives the full variable domain: DTGVSQNPRHKITKRGQNVTFRCDPISEHNRLYWYRQTLGQGPEFLTYFQNEAQLEKSRLLSDRFSAERPKGSFSTLEIQRTEQGDSAMYLCASSLAAGDGYTFGSGTRLTVV.

This clone was picked up one time. The chain combines TRBV9 with TRBJ2-1, with TRBD1 as a possible D gene (6 bases). V was clipped by 1 base and J by 6 bases, with 14 bases between them. CDR1 and CDR2 from the germline V gene are SGDLS and YYNGEE. This CDR3 region has 15 residues. The CDR3 here is CASSVRLGGLNEQFF. Written as DNA, the CDR3 is TGTGCCAGCAGCGTAAGGCTTGGGGGCCTCAATGAGCAGTTCTTC.

This clone is termed medium-sized. The rearrangement links TRBV6-5 to TRBJ2-7; tentative D call: TRBD2 (5 bases). CDR1 MNHEY and CDR2 SVGAGI come from the germline V gene. CDR3 size: 14 residues. The V and J ends lost 2 bases and 2 bases respectively, with 10 bases between them. The CDR3 here is CASSYRRGAYEQYF. The CDR3 DNA reads TGTGCCAGCAGTTACCGACGGGGTGCCTACGAGCAGTACTTC.

The rearrangement uses TRBV4-3 and TRBJ2-5, with D tentatively TRBD2 (5 bases). The DNA end is a closer match to TRBJ2-7, so the J assignment may be wrong. The germline V gene encodes CDR1 LGHNA and CDR2 YSLEER. The CDR3 is made up of 14 amino acids. CDR3 sequence reads: CASSHSIIGSEQYF. CDR3 coding DNA: TGCGCCAGCAGCCATTCAATTATAGGGAGCGAGCAGTACTTC.

This chain uses TRBV28 with TRBJ2-1; D remains unclear. This CDR3 region has 11 residues. Germline values: CDR1 MDHEN, CDR2 SYDVKM. The ends were cut back, 2 bases at V and 6 bases at J, with 2 bases in the middle. CDR3 loop: CASSLTNEQFF. The CDR3 nucleotides are TGTGCCAGCAGTTTAACCAATGAGCAGTTCTTC.

The chain has TRBV18 and TRBJ1-1, with D tentatively TRBD1 (6 bases). The CDR3 runs to 13 residues. CDR1 is KGHSH and CDR2 is LQKENI in the germline V gene. The germline V and J ends were trimmed by 5 bases and 1 base, with 8 bases remaining between them. The CDR3 spells CASSVQGNTEAFF. The CDR3 DNA sequence: TGTGCCAGCTCAGTACAGGGGAACACTGAAGCTTTCTTT.

The chain combines TRBV7-2 with TRBJ1-4; D is possibly TRBD1 (5 bases). The CDR3 runs 15 residues. Germline V CDR1 and CDR2: SGHTA, FQGNSA. V was pared by 5 bases and J by 4 bases, with 14 bases between. The CDR3: CASSQGQGLNEKLFF. The CDR3 bases are TGTGCCAGCAGCCAGGGCCAGGGACTTAATGAAAAACTGTTTTTT.

The CDR3 DNA follows: TGTGCCAGCAGCTTCCCGGACAGGGGGCAAAACACCATATATTTT. It encodes CASSFPDRGQNTIYF. The rearrangement joins TRBV7-9 to TRBJ1-3; TRBD1 agrees at 11 bases. The CDR3 runs to 15 residues. The germline V gene encodes CDR1 SEHNR and CDR2 FQNEAQ (reference sequence). With V trimmed by 3 bases and J by 6 bases, 4 bases remained unmatched.

The chain uses TRBV10-3 and TRBJ2-3; the match to TRBD1 covers 7 bases. This CDR3 has 14 amino acids. CDR1 and CDR2 from the germline V gene are ENHRY and SYGVKD. V lost 6 bases to trimming and J lost 3 bases; unmatched junction nucleotides: 6. DNA of the CDR3: TGTGCCATCAGGACAGGGTTAGGTACAGATACGCAGTATTTT. Translated: CAIRTGLGTDTQYF.

The genes are TRBV4-3 and TRBJ1-6, with unresolved D. V was pared by 1 base and J by 7 bases, with 11 bases between. The length of the CDR3 is 15 residues. CDR1 is LGHNA and CDR2 is YSLEER in the germline V gene. The CDR3 loop reads CASSQATGNNSPLHF. As DNA, the CDR3 is TGCGCCAGCAGCCAAGCAACCGGGAACAATTCACCCCTCCACTTT.

This clone was seen more than once but under ten times. This sequence joins TRBV21-1 and TRBJ2-7; the table assigns TRBD2, which was not confirmed against the DNA. TRBV21-1 is an annotated pseudogene. The CDR3 covers 13 residues. The CDR3 nucleotides are TGTGCCAGCAGCAAAGGAGCGGGGTACGGGCAGTACTTC. Translation: CASSKGAGYGQYF.

V and J are TRBV7-2 and TRBJ1-2; D possibly corresponds to TRBD1 (6 bases). Germline CDR1 reads SGHTA; CDR2 reads FQGNSA. This CDR3 is 15 amino acids long. V was trimmed by 5 bases and J by 4 bases, leaving 17 bases between them. The CDR3 DNA follows: TGTGCCAGCAGCCCGAGCTCTACAGGGATCTATGGCTACACCTTC. It translates to CASSPSSTGIYGYTF.

The rearrangement links TRBV28 to TRBJ2-1; 7 bases align to TRBD2. Germline assignment: CDR1 MDHEN and CDR2 SYDVKM. V lost 5 bases and J lost 4; bases outside the gene matches: 11. The length of the CDR3 is 16 residues. CDR3 nucleotides: TGTGCCAGCAGTACTCCGACTACAGCGGGGTACAATGAGCAGTTCTTC. Its translation is CASSTPTTAGYNEQFF.